This T cell receptor (beta chain) was identified during a study of monozygotic twins with inflammatory bowel disease. The quantity of total RNA per TCR library was roughly 3,700 ng. Amplification used two nested PCRs: around 15 cycles, then 8 to 10 cycles, on TCRalpha/TCRbeta cDNA. TCRdb re-called the 5' RACE reads, yielding one record per CDR3 amino acid sequence without DNA. The table lists some 440,000 distinct CDR3 sequences. Remarks on this clonotype: The antigen is not known.

General study results and limits: Healthy co-twins showed greater TCRbeta diversity (inverse Simpson) than IBD patients. Other individuals had fewer clonotypes in common with IBD patients than with healthy twins, especially with disease activity.

The CDR3 runs to 14 residues. Germline CDR1 reads KGHSH; CDR2 reads LQKENI. The specimen sequenced was blood. The clonotype originates from a human donor with ulcerative colitis or Crohn's disease, or a healthy co-twin of an affected twin (not recorded which). The rearrangement links TRBV18 to TRBJ1-2. This CDR3 reads CASSPAGGGYGYTF.